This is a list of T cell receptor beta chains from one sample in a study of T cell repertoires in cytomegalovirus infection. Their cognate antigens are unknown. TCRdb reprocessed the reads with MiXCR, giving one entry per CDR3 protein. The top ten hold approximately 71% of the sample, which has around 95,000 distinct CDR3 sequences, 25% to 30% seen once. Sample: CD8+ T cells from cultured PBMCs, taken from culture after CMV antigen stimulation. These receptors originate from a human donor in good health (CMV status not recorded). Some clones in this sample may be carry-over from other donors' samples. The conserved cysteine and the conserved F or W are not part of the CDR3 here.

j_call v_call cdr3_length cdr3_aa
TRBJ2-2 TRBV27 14 ASSSDGTVGSGELF
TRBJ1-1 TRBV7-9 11 ASSFPPNTEAF
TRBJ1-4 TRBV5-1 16 ASSLSAGGAQTNEKLF
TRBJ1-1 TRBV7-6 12 ASSRSAPNTEAF
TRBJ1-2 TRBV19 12 ASSILWKEEGYT
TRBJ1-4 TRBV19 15 ASSPVPGTGDNEKLF
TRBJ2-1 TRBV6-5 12 ASSYSTGNHEQF
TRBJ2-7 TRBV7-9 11 ASSGDISYEQY
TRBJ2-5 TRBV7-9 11 ASSLDLGETQY
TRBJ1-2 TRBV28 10 ATDGGVYGYT
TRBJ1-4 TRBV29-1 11 SVLDSSNEKLF
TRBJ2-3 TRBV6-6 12 ASSSVSPTDTQY
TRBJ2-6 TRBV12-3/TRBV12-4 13 ASSASGSGANVLT
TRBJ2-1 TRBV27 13 ASSPPGNSYNEQF
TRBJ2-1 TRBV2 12 ASSKETGRNEQF
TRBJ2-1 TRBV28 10 ASSFSGGEQF
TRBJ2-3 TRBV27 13 ASSLIGLATDTQY
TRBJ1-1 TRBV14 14 ASSHVPQGLNTEAF
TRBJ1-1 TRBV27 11 ASSPRQNTEAF
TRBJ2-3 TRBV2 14 ASTRTSGGSTDTQY
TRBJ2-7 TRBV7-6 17 ASSPHSLTGQGLFYEQY
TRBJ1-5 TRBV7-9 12 ASSPGTGGEPQH
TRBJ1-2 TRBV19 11 ASSIDHFYGYT
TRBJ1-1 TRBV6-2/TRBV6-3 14 ASRRWTGDGNTEAF
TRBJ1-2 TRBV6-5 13 ASSYLHGTEWDYT
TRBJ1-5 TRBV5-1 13 ASSWVGGSNQPQH
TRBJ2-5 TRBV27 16 ASSLSFVPSGDPETQY
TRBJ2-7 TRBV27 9 ASTQGWRWY